This T cell receptor beta chain appears in the sequencing data of a study of OX40 agonist ivuxolimab in advanced cancers. In regard to this clone: What it binds is not known.

With 2 bases removed from V and 5 bases from J, the gap between germline ends came to 9 bases. This CDR3 is built from 12 residues. Per the germline V gene, CDR1 is SQVTM and CDR2 is ANQGSEA. Findings and limits, study-wide: Expanded clones were, on average, more numerous in CD8+ T cells than in CD4+. Doses of 0.1 to 3.0 mg/kg were accompanied by clonal expansion of CD4+ and CD8+ blood T cells by week 6. Specificity for antigen went undetermined in the expanded peripheral T cells.

Profiling relied on immunoSEQ multiplex PCR, and the TCRdb table lists in-frame clones only, not all of them. The data show approximately 82,000 clones, with roughly 81% seen just once and roughly 25% held by the top ten. The source of this sequence is an adult with an advanced solid tumor such as melanoma, head and neck, liver or kidney cancer. Source: CD4+ or CD8+ T cells sorted from blood, taken in a trial of the OX40 agonist ivuxolimab. The chain has TRBV29-1 and TRBJ2-5; no clear D gene. CDR3 sequence: CSVEPPQETQYF. CDR3 DNA sequence: TGCAGCGTTGAACCCCCCCAGGAGACCCAGTACTTC.